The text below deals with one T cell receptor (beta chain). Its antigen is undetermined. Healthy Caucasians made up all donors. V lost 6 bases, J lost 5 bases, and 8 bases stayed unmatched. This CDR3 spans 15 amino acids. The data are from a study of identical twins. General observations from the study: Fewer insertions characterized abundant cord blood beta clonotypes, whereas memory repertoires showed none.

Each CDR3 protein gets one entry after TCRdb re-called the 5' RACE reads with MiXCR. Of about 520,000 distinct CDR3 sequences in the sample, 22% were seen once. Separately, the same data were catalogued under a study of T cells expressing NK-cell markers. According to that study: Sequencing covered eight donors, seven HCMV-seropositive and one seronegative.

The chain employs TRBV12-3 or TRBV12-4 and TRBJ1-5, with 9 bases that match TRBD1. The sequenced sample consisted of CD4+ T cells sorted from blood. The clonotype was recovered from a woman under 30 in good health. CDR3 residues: CASSYYRDRDQPQHF. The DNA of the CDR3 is TGTGCCAGCAGCTACTACCGGGACAGGGATCAGCCCCAGCATTTT.